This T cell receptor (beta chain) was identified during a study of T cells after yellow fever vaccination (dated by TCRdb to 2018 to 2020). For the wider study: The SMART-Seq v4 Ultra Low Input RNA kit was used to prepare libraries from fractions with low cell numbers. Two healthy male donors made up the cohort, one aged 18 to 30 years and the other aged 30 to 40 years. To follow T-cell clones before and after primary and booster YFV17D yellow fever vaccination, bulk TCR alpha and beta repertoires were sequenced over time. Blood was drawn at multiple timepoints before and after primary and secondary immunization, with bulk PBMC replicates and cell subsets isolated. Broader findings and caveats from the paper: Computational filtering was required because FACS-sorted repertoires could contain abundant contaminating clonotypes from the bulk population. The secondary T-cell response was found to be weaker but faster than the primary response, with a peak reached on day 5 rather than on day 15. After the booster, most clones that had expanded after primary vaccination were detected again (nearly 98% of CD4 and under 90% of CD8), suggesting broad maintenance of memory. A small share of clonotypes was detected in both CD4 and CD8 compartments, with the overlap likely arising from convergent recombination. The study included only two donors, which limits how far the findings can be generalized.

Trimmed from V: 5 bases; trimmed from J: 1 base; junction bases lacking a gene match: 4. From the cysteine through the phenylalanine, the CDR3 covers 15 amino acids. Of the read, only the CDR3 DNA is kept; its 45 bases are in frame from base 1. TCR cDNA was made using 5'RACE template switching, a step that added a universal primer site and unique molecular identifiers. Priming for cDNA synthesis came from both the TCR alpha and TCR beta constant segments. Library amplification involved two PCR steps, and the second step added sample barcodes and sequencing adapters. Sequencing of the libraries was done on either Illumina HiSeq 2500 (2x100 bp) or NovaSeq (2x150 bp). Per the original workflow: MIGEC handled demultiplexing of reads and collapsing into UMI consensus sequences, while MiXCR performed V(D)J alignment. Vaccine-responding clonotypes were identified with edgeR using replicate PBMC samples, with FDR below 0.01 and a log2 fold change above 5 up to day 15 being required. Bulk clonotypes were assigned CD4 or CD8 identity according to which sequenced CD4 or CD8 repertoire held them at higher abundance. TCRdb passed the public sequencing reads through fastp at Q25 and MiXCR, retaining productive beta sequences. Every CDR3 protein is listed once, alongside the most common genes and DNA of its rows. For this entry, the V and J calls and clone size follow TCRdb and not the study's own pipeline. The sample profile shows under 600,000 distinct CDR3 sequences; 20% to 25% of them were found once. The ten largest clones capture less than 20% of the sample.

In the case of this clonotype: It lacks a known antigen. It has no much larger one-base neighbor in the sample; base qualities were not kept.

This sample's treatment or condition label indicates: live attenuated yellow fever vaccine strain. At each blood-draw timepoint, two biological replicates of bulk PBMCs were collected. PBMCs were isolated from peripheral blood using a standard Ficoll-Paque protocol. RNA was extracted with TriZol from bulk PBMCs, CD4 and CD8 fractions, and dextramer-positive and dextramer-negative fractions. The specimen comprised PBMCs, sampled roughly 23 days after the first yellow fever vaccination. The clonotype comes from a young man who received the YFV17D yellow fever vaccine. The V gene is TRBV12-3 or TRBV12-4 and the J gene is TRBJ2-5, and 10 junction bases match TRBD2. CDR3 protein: CASSGTSAIQETQYF. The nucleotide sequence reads TGTGCCAGCAGTGGGACTAGCGCGATCCAAGAGACCCAGTACTTC.